Sequencing of this TCR beta chain was carried out in a study of glioma-infiltrating T cells. Study-wide results and caveats: Gliomas, especially low-grade, showed above-expected tissue-blood divergence; non-neoplastic patients showed below. Only very few CDR3 sequences appeared in both tissue and blood.

Looked up from germline, CDR1 is SGHNT and CDR2 is YYREEE (reference sequence). The CDR3 is 12 amino acids. V was pared by 7 bases and J by 4 bases, with 11 bases between. The iRepertoire nested amplicon-rescue multiplex PCR amplified TCR alpha and beta CDR3s from RNA. TCRdb passed the multiplex PCR reads through MiXCR, listing each CDR3 protein once. The sample lists approximately 140,000 distinct CDR3 sequences, 24% occurring once. For this clonotype: Its antigen is unknown.

Material for sequencing was glioma tissue, nonneoplastic brain tissue, or PBMCs (not recorded which). The sequence derives from a human donor with low-grade glioma or glioblastoma, undergoing nonglioma brain surgery, or in good health (not recorded which). The chain is built from TRBV5-4 and TRBJ1-1; no definite D call. The CDR3 reads CASSASGTEAFF. In DNA, the CDR3 is TGTGCCAGCTCGGCCTCGGGCACTGAAGCTTTCTTT.